A single T cell receptor beta chain is shown here with its context. The antigen remains undetermined. It may be a read error: a sequence one base away is much more abundant. General study findings and limits: In terms of TCR gene usage, tumor memory CD4+ T cells clustered together with blood and lymph node memory CD4+ cells, as well as with lymph node naive CD4+ cells. Whole repertoires were not studied in the larger cohort, only one V-J beta rearrangement. Tumor Treg TCRs overlapped most with tumor naive CD4+ cells.

TCRdb reprocessed the 5' RACE reads via MiXCR and lists one record per CDR3 protein. The table lists approximately 40,000 distinct CDR3 sequences, approximately 20% of them singletons. The CDR3 runs to 13 residues. Per germline, CDR1 SGHRS and CDR2 YFSETQ. Sequencing input: naive CD4+ T cells sorted from a lymph node. The subset denotes: naive CD4+ T cells, CD4+CD45RA+CD25-. The chain combines TRBV5-1 with TRBJ2-7; 10 bases line up with TRBD2. This receptor was taken from a female donor with breast cancer. Here the CDR3 DNA reads TGCGCCAGTACTAGCGGGACTTCCTACGAGCGGTACTTC. It yields the protein CASTSGTSYERYF.